This is a list of T cell receptor beta chains from one sample in a study of PD-L1 blockade in urothelial cancer. Clones were read by immunoSEQ multiplex PCR, and TCRdb kept only the in-frame ones, dropping some. Altogether under 30,000 clones are present, 87% being singletons, with the ten largest covering less than 4%. This specimen was PBMCs, taken around atezolizumab (anti-PD-L1) treatment. The receptors here all came from a man aged 45-65 years with urothelial cancer. Both conserved end residues are part of each CDR3. Fields, in order: clone size, V gene, J gene, D gene, CDR3 protein, CDR3 DNA. D genes are given only for firm matches. Only part of the rows carry a size: once, few, many, or a class if the clone is expanded.

>-|TRBV5-8|TRBJ2-3|TRBD1
CASSFGQGAGTDTQYF
TGTGCCAGCAGCTTTGGACAGGGGGCAGGTACAGATACGCAGTATTTT
>-|TRBV5-1|TRBJ2-1|TRBD2
CASSLDAGLAGNNEQFF
TGCGCCAGCAGCTTGGACGCGGGACTAGCGGGGAACAATGAGCAGTTCTTC
>-|TRBV6-5|TRBJ1-2|TRBD1
CASSYSVGQGYGYTF
TGTGCCAGCAGTTACTCTGTTGGACAGGGCTATGGCTACACCTTC
>-|TRBV7-9|TRBJ2-2|TRBD1
CASSPQTGWTGELFF
TGTGCCAGCAGCCCTCAGACAGGGTGGACCGGGGAGCTGTTTTTT
>-|TRBV29-1|TRBJ1-3|-
CSVEGRAGNTIYF
TGCAGCGTTGAAGGCAGGGCTGGAAACACCATATATTTT
>-|TRBV6-5|TRBJ1-5|TRBD1
CASRSGQGVDQPQHF
TGTGCCAGCAGATCCGGACAGGGGGTCGATCAGCCCCAGCATTTT
>-|TRBV28|TRBJ2-1|TRBD2
CASSPPGGEGINEQFF
TGTGCCAGCAGCCCCCCGGGGGGAGAGGGGATAAATGAGCAGTTCTTC
>few|TRBV21-1|TRBJ2-6|-
CASSSRQGTANVLTF
TGTGCCAGCAGCAGTAGACAGGGAACGGCCAACGTCCTGACTTTC
>-|TRBV25-1|TRBJ2-7|-
CASSSETESVSVSYEQYF
TGTGCCAGCAGTTCAGAGACAGAATCTGTCTCTGTCTCCTACGAGCAGTACTTC
>-|TRBV25-1|TRBJ2-7|-
CASSAHGQPSYEQYF
TGTGCCAGCAGTGCTCATGGGCAACCTTCCTACGAGCAGTACTTC
>once|TRBV13|TRBJ2-3|TRBD2
CASSLGGLVPDTQYF
TGTGCCAGCAGCTTAGGGGGACTAGTTCCAGATACGCAGTATTTT
>-|TRBV30|TRBJ2-4|-
CAWSRELAKNIQYF
TGTGCCTGGAGCAGGGAACTAGCCAAAAACATTCAGTACTTC
>once|TRBV27|TRBJ1-3|TRBD1
CASSTGQGNSGNTIYF
TGTGCCAGCAGTACTGGACAGGGTAACTCTGGAAACACCATATATTTT
>-|TRBV4-3|TRBJ2-1|-
CASSLDLLMREQFF
TGCGCCAGCAGCCTGGACTTACTAATGAGGGAGCAGTTCTTC
>medium-sized|TRBV10-3|TRBJ1-2|-
CAIGGIGYGYTF
TGTGCCATCGGGGGCATTGGCTATGGCTACACCTTC
>-|TRBV2|TRBJ1-5|-
CASTIPGSQPQHF
TGTGCCAGCACCATACCAGGGTCTCAGCCCCAGCATTTT
>-|TRBV5-4|TRBJ2-1|TRBD1
CASRIGQGAYNEQFF
TGTGCCAGTCGGATAGGACAGGGGGCCTACAATGAGCAGTTCTTC
>-|TRBV7-2|TRBJ2-1|TRBD2
CASSSLTSGRNNEQFF
TGTGCCAGCAGCTCGCTAACTAGCGGGAGAAACAATGAGCAGTTCTTC
>-|TRBV11-2|TRBJ1-1|TRBD1
CASSIGDRAPEAFF
TGTGCCAGCAGCATAGGCGACAGGGCTCCCGAAGCTTTCTTT
>few|TRBV30|TRBJ2-2|TRBD2
CAWSSRTSGRIPGELFF
TGTGCCTGGAGTTCCCGGACTAGCGGGAGAATCCCCGGGGAGCTGTTTTTT
>once|TRBV28|TRBJ2-5|TRBD2
CATGGRETQYF
TGTGCGACGGGGGGGAGAGAGACCCAGTACTTC
>-|TRBV25-1|TRBJ2-1|-
CASSDRQVDEQFF
TGTGCCAGCAGTGACAGACAGGTCGATGAGCAGTTCTTC
>-|TRBV7-2|TRBJ1-1|TRBD1
CASSRQGWNTEAFF
TGTGCCAGCAGCCGACAGGGGTGGAACACTGAAGCTTTCTTT
>-|TRBV4-3|TRBJ2-3|-
CASSNRGDTQYF
TGCGCCAGCAGCAACCGGGGAGATACGCAGTATTTT
>-|TRBV7-8|TRBJ2-7|-
CASSLARWGAGYEQYF
TGTGCCAGCAGCTTAGCGCGCTGGGGTGCGGGCTACGAGCAGTACTTC
>-|TRBV7-9|TRBJ1-1|-
CASSPADSSSNTEAFF
TGTGCCAGCAGCCCGGCCGACAGCTCATCGAACACTGAAGCTTTCTTT
>-|TRBV19|TRBJ2-7|-
CASSIDYEGGKYF
TGTGCCAGTAGTATAGATTATGAGGGAGGCAAGTACTTC
>-|TRBV5-4|TRBJ2-5|TRBD1
CASSGTGRVQETQYF
TGTGCCAGCAGCGGGACAGGGCGGGTACAAGAGACCCAGTACTTC
>-|TRBV7-9|TRBJ2-6|TRBD1
CASSYQTGWALSGANVLTF
TGTGCCAGCAGCTACCAGACAGGGTGGGCGCTCTCTGGGGCCAACGTCCTGACTTTC
>-|TRBV5-4|TRBJ2-7|-
CASSSTATYEQYF
TGTGCCAGCAGCTCGACAGCCACCTACGAGCAGTACTTC
>-|TRBV18|TRBJ2-7|TRBD2
CASSPWTSGASYEQYF
TGTGCCAGCTCACCGTGGACTAGCGGTGCCTCCTACGAGCAGTACTTC
>-|TRBV25-1|TRBJ1-3|-
CASSEWRASSGNTIYF
TGTGCCAGCAGTGAATGGAGGGCCAGCTCTGGAAACACCATATATTTT
>-|TRBV4-1|TRBJ1-1|-
CASSQDGQIHMNTEAFF
TGCGCCAGCAGCCAAGATGGGCAGATACACATGAACACTGAAGCTTTCTTT
>-|TRBV7-8|TRBJ2-3|-
CASSLVGPDTQYF
TGTGCCAGCAGCTTAGTGGGCCCAGATACGCAGTATTTT